This T cell receptor (beta chain) was sequenced in a study of cytomegalovirus exposure and HLA in healthy donors. Whole-study results and caveats: Overall, about 160 TCR beta chains were annotated as cytomegalovirus-associated.

The V and J ends lost 11 bases and 6 bases respectively, with 19 bases between them. Germline V gives CDR1 SEHNR, CDR2 FQNEAQ (reference sequence). The CDR3 runs 13 residues. As concerns this clone: The antigen remains undetermined.

A multiplex PCR was run with 60 Vbeta primers and 13 Jbeta primers. Libraries were prepared by immunoSEQ multiplex PCR; TCRdb keeps only in-frame clonotypes and omits some of them. The profile shows under 200,000 clones, 70% to 80% of them singletons. V gene TRBV7-9 combines with J gene TRBJ1-2; tentatively, D is TRBD1 (5 bases). The sequenced sample consisted of PBMCs. This clonotype was sampled from a man aged 30 to 39 in good health and CMV-seronegative. The CDR3, as DNA: TGTGCCTACCCGGGGGTAACTGAGGATGGCTACACCTTC. It is translated as CAYPGVTEDGYTF.